The next 12 T cell receptor beta chains were all read from a single sample in a study of response to subunit inactivated influenza vaccine (dated by TCRdb to the late 2010s). The receptor library was made with RT-PCR. TCRdb records Illumina HiSeq 2500 as the sequencer. TCRdb itself trimmed the public reads at Q25 with fastp, ran MiXCR and retained productive beta chains. Every CDR3 protein is listed once, alongside the most common genes and DNA of its rows. The sample profile shows about 780,000 distinct CDR3 sequences; roughly 18% of them were found once. The ten most abundant clones make up roughly 11% of the sample. Source: PBMCs from blood, taken roughly 5 days after vaccination. The receptor set was obtained from a man over 45 who received an inactivated influenza vaccine. Donor details come from another sample of the same person, matched by shared clones.

This clonotype was counted a few times. The chain is built from TRBV12-3 or TRBV12-4 and TRBJ2-2, with 8 bases lining up with TRBD1. J gave up 5 bases and V 5 bases, and 13 bases lay outside the gene matches. This CDR3 spans 17 amino acids. The CDR3 spells CASSPPSGQGWTGELFF. For the CDR3, the DNA is TGTGCCAGCAGTCCCCCATCAGGACAGGGATGGACCGGGGAGCTGTTTTTT.

This chain connects TRBV4-2 to TRBJ2-3; 11 nucleotides agree with TRBD2. J was trimmed by 3 bases and V by 0 bases; bases with no gene match: 5. This CDR3 comprises 17 residues. Germline lookup yields CDR1 LGHNA and CDR2 YNFKEQ. CDR3 nucleotides: TGTGCCAGCAGCCAAGAGACGGGACTAGCGGTTACAGATACGCAGTATTTT. Translating it yields CASSQETGLAVTDTQYF.

Here the CDR3 reads CASSHSGSPPVEQFF. CDR3 DNA: TGTGCCAGCTCACATAGCGGGAGCCCCCCGGTTGAGCAGTTCTTC. The chain couples TRBV18 to TRBJ2-1; 9 bases map to TRBD2. There are 15 residues in the CDR3. Trimming cost V 4 bases and J 9 bases; bases outside gene matches: 10. From germline, CDR1 is KGHSH and CDR2 LQKENI.

V is TRBV5-6 and J is TRBJ2-7, with TRBD2 identical over 10 bases. CDR3 length: 15 amino acids. The germline CDR1 and CDR2 sequences are SGHDT and YYEEEE. The junction had 11 bases not matched to a gene; V was cut back by 4 bases and J by 7 bases. The CDR3 here is CASSDSGRALGEQYF. DNA of the CDR3: TGTGCCAGCAGCGACAGCGGGAGGGCTCTGGGAGAGCAGTACTTC. Full variable domain (remainder filled in from reference TRBV5-6 and TRBJ2-7): DAGVTQSPTHLIKTRGQQVTLRCSPKSGHDTVSWYQQALGQGPQFIFQYYEEEERQRGNFPDRFSGHQFPNYSSELNVNALLLGDSALYLCASSDSGRALGEQYFGPGTRLTVT.

This clonotype has a handful of counts. CDR3 in amino acids: CATLPSGANVLTF. The CDR3 DNA sequence: TGTGCCACCCTTCCAAGCGGGGCCAACGTCCTGACTTTC. This chain uses TRBV24-1 with TRBJ2-6; no reliable D call. Germline CDR1 KGHDR, CDR2 SFDVKD. This CDR3 has 13 amino acids. The V and J ends lost 9 bases and 4 bases respectively, with 9 bases between them.

This clonotype has just a few counts. V usage is TRBV29-1 and J usage is TRBJ2-5; 12 bases fit TRBD1. Trimming at V came to 7 bases and at J to 2 bases, leaving 8 bases not matched to a gene. Germline CDR1 and CDR2: SQVTM and ANQGSEA. The CDR3 consists of 15 residues. The CDR3 DNA follows: TGCAGCGCCCGATCGGGACAGGGGGCACAAGAGACCCAGTACTTC. The encoded protein is CSARSGQGAQETQYF.

This sequence joins TRBV28 and TRBJ2-3, with 7 bases that match TRBD2. CDR3 length: 14 residues. CDR1 MDHEN and CDR2 SYDVKM come from the germline V gene. The V segment lost 8 bases and the J segment 1 base; nucleotides outside the gene matches: 6. The CDR3 DNA follows: TGTGCCAGCCTTAGTCTAGCGGGCACAGATACGCAGTATTTT. It is translated as CASLSLAGTDTQYF.

This clonotype was seen more than once but under ten times. The chain is built from TRBV7-2 and TRBJ2-7; D not resolved. Deletions cut 3 bases from V and 13 bases from J, with 19 bases between. The germline gives CDR1 SGHTA, CDR2 FQGNSA. CDR3 length: 13 residues. The CDR3 reads CASSFLTYDDRYF. For the CDR3, the DNA is TGTGCCAGCAGCTTCCTAACATACGACGATCGATACTTC.

This clonotype was counted between two and nine times. The chain carries TRBV2 and TRBJ2-1; tentatively, D is TRBD1 (6 bases). The CDR3 has 14 amino acids. From germline, CDR1 is SNHLY and CDR2 FYNNEI. Trimming cost V 10 bases and J 2 bases, with 15 bases left between them. CDR3 residues: CAINRDPTYNEQFF. CDR3 DNA sequence: TGTGCCATCAACAGGGATCCAACCTACAATGAGCAGTTCTTC. The full variable domain, completed using reference TRBV2 and TRBJ2-1, is EPEVTQTPSHQVTQMGQEVILRCVPISNHLYFYWYRQILGQKVEFLVSFYNNEISEKSEIFDDQFSVERPDGSNFTLKIRSTKLEDSAMYFCAINRDPTYNEQFFGPGTRLTVL.

This clonotype turned up a few times. This sequence joins TRBV4-2 and TRBJ2-4; TRBD2 agrees at 8 bases. V lost 4 bases to trimming and J lost 7 bases; unmatched junction nucleotides: 9. CDR3 length: 15 residues. Germline assignment: CDR1 LGHNA and CDR2 YNFKEQ. CDR3 sequence (DNA): TGTGCCAGCAGCCGCCCTGCGGGGGGCGGGAACATTCAGTACTTC. It encodes CASSRPAGGGNIQYF.

This clonotype was observed a handful of times. The chain is built from TRBV30 and TRBJ1-1; D is uncertain. V lost 0 bases, J lost 0 bases, and 8 bases lay in between. Germline V gives CDR1 GTSNPN, CDR2 SVGIG (reference sequence). CDR3 length: 14 residues. The CDR3 nucleotides are TGTGCCTGGAGTGTAGGGCACTTGAACACTGAAGCTTTCTTT. Residues: CAWSVGHLNTEAFF. Full variable domain (remainder filled in from reference TRBV30 and TRBJ1-1): SQTIHQWPATLVQPVGSPLSLECTVEGTSNPNLYWYRQAAGRGLQLLFYSVGIGQISSEVPQNLSASRPQDRQFILSSKKLLLSDSGFYLCAWSVGHLNTEAFFGQGTRLTVV.

The chain carries TRBV7-2 and TRBJ2-5; 9 nucleotides line up with TRBD1. Germline CDR1 SGHTA, CDR2 FQGNSA. The CDR3 has 15 amino acids. The trim removed 4 bases at V and 5 bases at J, leaving 8 bases unmatched. The CDR3 is CASSSRTGDMETQYF. In DNA, the CDR3 is TGTGCCAGCAGCTCAAGGACAGGGGATATGGAGACCCAGTACTTC.